This T cell receptor (beta chain) was recovered during a study of T cell repertoires in cytomegalovirus infection. In the study overall: Indications of both CMV infection and matching HLA type were provided by public TCR beta signatures. Study outcomes and limitations: CMV-specific TCR beta clonotypes restricted by HLA-C dominated the ex vivo response.

TCRdb passed the reads through MiXCR, listing each CDR3 protein once. This sample has some 480,000 distinct CDR3 sequences, with 33% found just once. Germline assignment: CDR1 SGHTA and CDR2 FQGNSA. The CDR3 is 12 residues long. Trimming pared 3 bases from V and 7 bases from J, leaving 6 bases between. In its sample, this clonotype was seen many times. Its antigen is as yet unknown. The chain employs TRBV7-2 and TRBJ1-4; unclear D gene. Source: cultured PBMCs, taken from culture after CMV antigen stimulation. This receptor was obtained from a human donor in good health (CMV status not recorded). Some clones in this sample may be carry-over from other donors' samples. The CDR3 loop is CASSFLGEKLFF. CDR3 DNA: TGTGCCAGCAGCTTCCTCGGTGAAAAACTGTTTTTT.